The 8 T cell receptor beta chains given below trace back to one sample, sequenced in a study of radiotherapy plus CTLA-4 blockade in lung cancer. Sequencing used immunoSEQ multiplex PCR; TCRdb keeps in-frame clones, though not all of them. This table has tens of thousands of clones, more than 75% appearing once. This specimen consisted of peripheral blood, obtained from a patient treated with radiotherapy plus ipilimumab. All receptors derive from a human donor with non-small cell lung cancer who had a complete response to radiotherapy plus ipilimumab.

This chain links TRBV9 with TRBJ1-2, with D tentatively TRBD1 (6 bases). Germline CDR1 is SGDLS and CDR2 is YYNGEE. This CDR3 is built from 14 residues. With 0 bases removed from V and 5 bases from J, the gap between germline ends came to 11 bases. CDR3 region: CASSVVTGNYGYTF. CDR3 DNA: TGTGCCAGCAGCGTAGTAACAGGGAATTATGGCTACACCTTC.

This sequence joins TRBV15 and TRBJ2-5; the D gene is possibly TRBD1 (6 bases). Germline CDR1 is LNHNV and CDR2 is YYDKDF (reference sequence). Trimming removed 4 bases from V and 5 bases from J, with 14 bases in between. This CDR3 comprises 14 residues. CDR3 sequence (DNA): TGTGCCACCAGCACCTACGGACAGACGGAGACCCAGTACTTC. Encoded protein: CATSTYGQTETQYF. Combining the CDR3 with reference TRBV15 and TRBJ2-5 gives the whole variable domain DAMVIQNPRYQVTQFGKPVTLSCSQTLNHNVMYWYQQKSSQAPKLLFHYYDKDFNNEADTPDNFQSRRPNTSFCFLDIRSPGLGDTAMYLCATSTYGQTETQYFGPGTRLLVL.

V usage is TRBV6-1 and J usage is TRBJ2-7; 7 bases agree with TRBD2. J was trimmed by 1 base and V by 2 bases; bases with no gene match: 5. Germline CDR1 reads MNHNS; CDR2 reads SASEGT. The CDR3 runs 15 residues. This chain's CDR3 is CASSELWEGSYEQYV. The CDR3 DNA reads as TGTGCCAGCAGTGAACTCTGGGAGGGGTCCTACGAGCAGTACGTC.

The V call is TRBV27, the J call TRBJ1-2; D remains ambiguous. From germline, CDR1 is MNHEY and CDR2 SMNVEV (reference sequence). There are 13 residues in the CDR3. V was trimmed by 7 bases and J by 1 base, leaving 10 bases between them. CDR3 region: CASKREGNYGYTF. The DNA for the CDR3 is TGTGCCAGCAAGAGGGAAGGTAACTATGGCTACACCTTC.

This clone was detected a few times. V and J are TRBV6-1 and TRBJ1-5; D not certain. In germline, CDR1 is MNHNS, CDR2 SASEGT. This CDR3 is built from 13 residues. The germline V and J ends were trimmed by 2 bases and 2 bases, with 4 bases remaining between them. This CDR3 reads CASSESGNQPQHF. In DNA, the CDR3 is TGTGCCAGCAGTGAATCTGGCAATCAGCCCCAGCATTTT.

The gene calls are TRBV28 and TRBJ1-1, with D unresolved. Germline V lookup: CDR1 MDHEN, CDR2 SYDVKM. Trimming took off 3 bases at V and 0 bases at J, with 2 bases between the two ends. This CDR3 has 12 amino acids. The CDR3, as DNA: TGTGCCAGCAGTTTGGTGAACACTGAAGCTTTCTTT. Its protein product is CASSLVNTEAFF.

J is TRBJ2-5 and V is TRBV7-8; unclear D gene. Trimming took off 6 bases at V and 0 bases at J, with 8 bases between the two ends. This CDR3 comprises 13 residues. Germline CDR1 and CDR2: SGHVS and FQNEAQ. As DNA, the CDR3 is TGTGCCAGCAGTTTTTACTACCAAGAGACCCAGTACTTC. It encodes CASSFYYQETQYF.

This clone turned up a few times. The V and J genes are TRBV5-1 and TRBJ2-5; 7 nucleotides match TRBD1. This CDR3 region has 13 residues. Germline V lookup: CDR1 SGHRS, CDR2 YFSETQ. J gave up 2 bases and V 7 bases, and 5 bases lay outside the gene matches. CDR3 loop: CASRQTGQETQYF. As DNA, the CDR3 is TGCGCCAGCCGTCAGACAGGGCAAGAGACCCAGTACTTC. Filled out from reference TRBV5-1 and TRBJ2-5, the complete variable domain reads KAGVTQTPRYLIKTRGQQVTLSCSPISGHRSVSWYQQTPGQGLQFLFEYFSETQRNKGNFPGRFSGRQFSNSRSEMNVSTLELGDSALYLCASRQTGQETQYFGPGTRLLVL.